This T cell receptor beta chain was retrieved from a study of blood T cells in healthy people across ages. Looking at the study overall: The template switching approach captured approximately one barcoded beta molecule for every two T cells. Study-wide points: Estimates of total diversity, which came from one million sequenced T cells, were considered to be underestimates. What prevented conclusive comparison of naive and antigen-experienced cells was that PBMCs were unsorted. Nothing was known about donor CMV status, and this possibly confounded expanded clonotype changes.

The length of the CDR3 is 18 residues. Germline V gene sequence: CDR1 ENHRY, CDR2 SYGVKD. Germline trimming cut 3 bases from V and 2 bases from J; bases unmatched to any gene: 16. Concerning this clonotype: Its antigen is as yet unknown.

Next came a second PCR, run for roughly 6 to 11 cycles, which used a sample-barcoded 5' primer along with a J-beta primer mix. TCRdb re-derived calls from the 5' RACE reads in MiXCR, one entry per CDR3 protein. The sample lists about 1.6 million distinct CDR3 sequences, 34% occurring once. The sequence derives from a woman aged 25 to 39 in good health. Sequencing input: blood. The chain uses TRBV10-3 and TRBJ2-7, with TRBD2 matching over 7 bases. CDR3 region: CAISDPGASGIRAYEQYF. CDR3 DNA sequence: TGTGCCATCAGTGACCCTGGCGCTAGCGGTATAAGAGCCTACGAGCAGTACTTC.